Presented here are 18 T cell receptor beta chains from one specimen sequenced in a study of neurological immune-mediated disorders. MiXCR, run by TCRdb on the 5' RACE reads, gives a single entry per CDR3 protein. Here the sample spans approximately 39,000 distinct CDR3 sequences, 7% to 8.5% being singletons. The specimen was CD4+ T cells from blood. The receptors shown here come from a man in his fifties or sixties in good health.

The table lists this clonotype with many counts. V is TRBV10-3 and J is TRBJ1-3; D call uncertain. The V and J ends lost 8 bases and 0 bases respectively, with 11 bases between them. The CDR3 sequence is 14 residues long. Germline loops: CDR1 ENHRY, CDR2 SYGVKD. The CDR3, as DNA: TGTGCCATCGGCGCAGGCCTCTCTGGAAACACCATATATTTT. Translating gives CAIGAGLSGNTIYF.

This clonotype was observed at least ten times. V usage is TRBV28 and J usage is TRBJ2-7; D not resolved. The length of the CDR3 is 12 residues. Trimming pared 2 bases from V and 3 bases from J, leaving 5 bases between. From germline, CDR1 is MDHEN and CDR2 SYDVKM. CDR3 in DNA: TGTGCCAGCAGTTTAGGGGTCTACGAGCAGTACTTC. As protein: CASSLGVYEQYF.

In this sample, this clonotype turned up many times. The J gene is TRBJ2-2, the V gene TRBV5-1; no firm D call. This CDR3 is built from 14 residues. Germline V gene lookup returns CDR1 SGHRS and CDR2 YFSETQ. Trimming stripped 4 bases from V and 0 bases from J, with 7 bases between. CDR3 sequence (DNA): TGCGCCAGCAGCCATCAGGCGAACACCGGGGAGCTGTTTTTT. Protein: CASSHQANTGELFF. Full variable domain (missing parts from reference TRBV5-1 and TRBJ2-2): KAGVTQTPRYLIKTRGQQVTLSCSPISGHRSVSWYQQTPGQGLQFLFEYFSETQRNKGNFPGRFSGRQFSNSRSEMNVSTLELGDSALYLCASSHQANTGELFFGEGSRLTVL.

This clonotype was counted at least ten times. V gene TRBV11-2 combines with J gene TRBJ1-5; D gene unclear. The CDR3 contains 13 residues. The V end lost 0 bases, the J end lost 6 bases, and 6 bases lay between the germline ends. From germline, CDR1 is SGHAT and CDR2 FQNNGV. CDR3 in amino acids: CASSLEPFQPQHF. DNA of the CDR3: TGTGCCAGCAGCTTAGAACCGTTTCAGCCCCAGCATTTT.

This clonotype appeared many times. This sequence joins TRBV7-2 and TRBJ2-2; no clear D. The CDR3 consists of 14 residues. Germline CDR1 and CDR2: SGHTA and FQGNSA. V lost 5 bases and J lost 4, with 11 bases in between. In DNA, the CDR3 is TGTGCCAGCAGCCCCCCGACGGGCACCGGGGAGCTGTTTTTT. Protein: CASSPPTGTGELFF.

This clonotype occurred many times. The chain uses TRBV2 and TRBJ2-7; 9 bases line up with TRBD1. V was pared by 7 bases and J by 7 bases, with 8 bases of the junction left unmatched. The CDR3 length is 13 residues. CDR1 is SNHLY, CDR2 FYNNEI, per germline. CDR3 nucleotides: TGTGCCAGCATACCGGACAGGGGCTGGGAGCAGTACTTC. Translating it yields CASIPDRGWEQYF.

This clonotype was observed at least ten times. DNA of the CDR3: TGCAGTGCTAGAGATCCGATTAGACAGGGGCTACAAGAGACCCAGTACTTC. Protein: CSARDPIRQGLQETQYF. The V call is TRBV20-1, the J call TRBJ2-5; TRBD1 matches at 8 bases. V shed 0 bases, J shed 2 bases, and the junction held 11 bases outside the gene matches. This CDR3 is 17 amino acids long. The germline V gene encodes CDR1 DFQATT and CDR2 SNEGSKA (reference sequence).

This clonotype was counted many times. The chain has TRBV6-5 and TRBJ2-7, with 7 bases aligning to TRBD2. The junction had 13 bases not matched to a gene; V was cut back by 10 bases and J by 4 bases. The V gene's germline CDR1 is MNHEY and CDR2 SVGAGI. The CDR3 spans 14 residues. The CDR3 nucleotides read TGTGCCACACGGGGAGGGAGAGCTTTTTACGAGCAGTACTTC. Amino acid sequence: CATRGGRAFYEQYF.

This clonotype was counted ten times or more. The CDR3: CSARRGSPTSAKNIQYF. The CDR3 DNA reads TGCAGTGCTAGGCGGGGGTCCCCAACTTCGGCCAAAAACATTCAGTACTTC. The rearrangement links TRBV20-1 to TRBJ2-4; TRBD2 matches at 7 bases. This CDR3 spans 17 amino acids. In germline, CDR1 is DFQATT, CDR2 SNEGSKA (reference sequence). J gave up 1 base and V 3 bases, and 12 bases lay outside the gene matches.

The genes are TRBV29-1 and TRBJ1-5, with TRBD1 matching over 7 bases. The CDR3 has 14 amino acids. Trimming at V came to 7 bases and at J to 5 bases, leaving 11 bases not matched to a gene. The germline V gene has CDR1 SQVTM and CDR2 ANQGSEA. CDR3 coding DNA: TGCAGCGGGGGGACAGCCGGCGGGGATCAGCCCCAGCATTTT. Residues: CSGGTAGGDQPQHF. The whole variable domain, filled in from reference TRBV29-1 and TRBJ1-5, reads SAVISQKPSRDICQRGTSLTIQCQVDSQVTMMFWYRQQPGQSLTLIATANQGSEATYESGFVIDKFPISRPNLTFSTLTVSNMSPEDSSIYLCSGGTAGGDQPQHFGDGTRLSIL.

This clonotype was detected many times. The chain employs TRBV11-2 and TRBJ2-2; 7 bases line up with TRBD1. This CDR3 spans 21 amino acids. Germline trimming cut 5 bases from V and 8 bases from J; bases unmatched to any gene: 29. The germline CDR1 and CDR2 sequences are SGHAT and FQNNGV. CDR3 amino acids: CASSPQATGLKWFRAAGELFF. CDR3 DNA sequence: TGTGCCAGCAGCCCCCAGGCGACAGGGTTGAAATGGTTTCGAGCAGCTGGGGAGCTGTTTTTT. The full variable domain, completed using reference TRBV11-2 and TRBJ2-2, is EAGVAQSPRYKIIEKRQSVAFWCNPISGHATLYWYQQILGQGPKLLIQFQNNGVVDDSQLPKDRFSAERLKGVDSTLKIQPAKLEDSAVYLCASSPQATGLKWFRAAGELFFGEGSRLTVL.

This clonotype was detected ten times or more. This chain's CDR3 is CASSFKGVNEQFF. In nucleotides, the CDR3 is TGTGCCAGCAGCTTCAAGGGGGTCAATGAGCAGTTCTTC. The genes are TRBV7-2 and TRBJ2-1, with D maybe TRBD1 (6 bases). Per germline, CDR1 SGHTA and CDR2 FQGNSA. Between the trimmed V and J ends, which lost 3 bases and 6 bases, there was a span of 9 bases. The CDR3 runs 13 residues. The entire variable domain, with the rest obtained from reference TRBV7-2 and TRBJ2-1, is as follows: GAGVSQSPSNKVTEKGKDVELRCDPISGHTALYWYRQSLGQGLEFLIYFQGNSAPDKSGLPSDRFSAERTGGSVSTLTIQRTQQEDSAVYLCASSFKGVNEQFFGPGTRLTVL.

This clonotype was seen repeatedly, ten times or more. The J gene is TRBJ1-5, the V gene TRBV7-8; no clear D gene. The CDR3 runs to 14 residues. Trimming took off 2 bases at V and 15 bases at J, with 20 bases between the two ends. CDR1 SGHVS and CDR2 FQNEAQ come from the germline V gene. The CDR3 is CASSLIGKEQSLHF. For the CDR3, the DNA is TGTGCCAGCAGCTTAATCGGCAAGGAGCAATCACTGCATTTT.

This CDR3 is CASSLMASGNEQFF. In DNA, the CDR3 is TGTGCCAGCAGCTTGATGGCTAGCGGCAATGAGCAGTTCTTC. V usage is TRBV5-5 and J usage is TRBJ2-1, with 7 nucleotides matching TRBD2. Trimming at V came to 1 base and at J to 6 bases, leaving 4 bases not matched to a gene. CDR1 is SGHKS and CDR2 is YYEKEE in the germline V gene (reference sequence). The CDR3 loop spans 14 amino acids.

This clonotype appeared many times. CDR3 region: CASSAGQGADQPQHF. The CDR3 DNA follows: TGCGCCAGCAGCGCCGGACAGGGGGCAGATCAGCCCCAGCATTTT. V is TRBV5-1 and J is TRBJ1-5; 11 positions agree with TRBD1. The junction had 5 bases not matched to a gene; V was cut back by 4 bases and J by 5 bases. The CDR3 is 15 amino acids. CDR1 SGHRS and CDR2 YFSETQ come from the germline V gene. The full variable domain, with the rest looked up from reference TRBV5-1 and TRBJ1-5, is KAGVTQTPRYLIKTRGQQVTLSCSPISGHRSVSWYQQTPGQGLQFLFEYFSETQRNKGNFPGRFSGRQFSNSRSEMNVSTLELGDSALYLCASSAGQGADQPQHFGDGTRLSIL.

This clonotype came up many times. J is TRBJ2-2 and V is TRBV7-9; D is possibly TRBD1 or TRBD2 (5 bases each). The germline V gene encodes CDR1 SEHNR and CDR2 FQNEAQ (reference sequence). The V end was cut by 4 bases, the J end by 1 base, with 13 bases between. The CDR3 sequence is 16 residues long. The CDR3 loop reads CASSSGTAMNTGELFF. The DNA for the CDR3 is TGTGCCAGCAGCTCCGGGACGGCGATGAACACCGGGGAGCTGTTTTTT.

Many counts were recorded for this clonotype. This chain links TRBV29-1 with TRBJ2-1, with a tentative D call TRBD1 (6 bases). V was shortened by 4 bases and J by 9 bases, with 16 bases between the two germline ends. CDR3 size: 13 residues. Germline CDR1 is SQVTM and CDR2 is ANQGSEA. In DNA form, the CDR3 reads TGCAGCGTTGCCAGGACAGAGGTCGGTGAGCAGTTCTTC. Translating it yields CSVARTEVGEQFF.

This clonotype was seen at least ten times. The rearrangement uses TRBV29-1 and TRBJ2-7, with 7 bases that match TRBD2. The CDR3 spans 12 residues. With 4 bases clipped from V and 1 base from J, the junction kept 1 base outside the gene matches. In germline, CDR1 is SQVTM, CDR2 ANQGSEA. CDR3 sequence (DNA): TGCAGCGTTGGCGGGAGTTCCTACGAGCAGTACTTC. Protein: CSVGGSSYEQYF.